Listed below are T cell receptor beta chains from one sample, sequenced in a study of blood T cells in healthy people across ages. TCRdb used MiXCR to reprocess the 5' RACE reads, holding one entry per CDR3 protein. The table lists over a million distinct CDR3 sequences, 45% of them singletons. Material for sequencing was blood. All receptors derive from an older woman in good health. CDR3s include the opening cysteine and the closing phenylalanine or tryptophan. The order of the fields is CDR3 protein, V gene, clone size. Some rows have no size entry. The others give once, few or many, or a class for an expanded clone.

CASSLVQGFSTDTQYF,TRBV5-1,-
CAAATGGLGTQYF,TRBV15,few
CASSWGLAGRTEQYF,TRBV5-8,few
CSGKRADRVVGNEQFF,TRBV29-1,few
CSGRQGTDTQYF,TRBV29-1,-
CASSLGGDKYEQYF,TRBV5-1,-
CASSLSSGTRQETQYF,TRBV11-2,-
CASSYPDRGPPKNIQYF,TRBV6-2/TRBV6-3,few
CASSPGDRTPYEQYF,TRBV9,few
CSARQREVVNEQFF,TRBV20-1,-
CASSSDGRGDTQYF,TRBV11-1,-
CASSLVGRGITDTQYF,TRBV7-8,-
CASSNGQLSYGYTF,TRBV6-6,few
CASTSRTNTGELFF,TRBV27,-
CASKPRTISTDTQYF,TRBV5-5,-
CASSRSGTSGSTDTQYF,TRBV4-2,-
CSVDGTGGQETQYF,TRBV29-1,-
CASSPPRGTEQYF,TRBV5-1,-
CASSQVKGGGSYEQYF,TRBV4-1,once
CASSRGGQAISYEQYF,TRBV5-5,-
CASSYSSPRTGAETQYF,TRBV6-5,few
CASSPRTGSGQPQHF,TRBV7-2,once
CASSFNIMGIQETQYF,TRBV7-6,-
CSAPHRDSSYNEQFF,TRBV20-1,-
CASKSLSGRGGTQYF,TRBV27,-
CATSSYNEQFF,TRBV15,few
CSAIAGGRQETQYF,TRBV20-1,once
CSAREFTDYGYTF,TRBV20-1,few
CSARPGVWYNEQFF,TRBV20-1,few